The 28 T cell receptor beta chains listed next were all sequenced from one sample in a study of cytomegalovirus exposure and HLA in healthy donors. The assay was immunoSEQ multiplex PCR, and TCRdb's table has in-frame clones only and misses some. The sample lists 250,000 to 300,000 clones, around 90% occurring once. The specimen was PBMCs. All receptors come from a woman between 18 and 30 years old in good health and CMV-seronegative.

The CDR3 loop reads CASSQERRLRGNTGELFF. DNA for the CDR3: TGCGCCAGCAGCCAAGAAAGGAGGCTACGCGGGAACACCGGGGAGCTGTTTTTT. The rearrangement uses TRBV4-1 and TRBJ2-2; the D gene is possibly TRBD2 (5 bases). V lost 0 bases, J lost 1 base, and 15 bases lay in between. CDR3 length: 18 residues. The germline V gene has CDR1 MGHRA and CDR2 YSYEKL.

The chain employs TRBV13 and TRBJ1-2; no clear D gene. This CDR3 is 15 amino acids long. Germline V gene sequence: CDR1 PRHDT, CDR2 FYEKMQ (reference sequence). The V gene lost 0 bases and the J gene lost 1 base, with 9 bases spanning the gap. The CDR3 bases are TGTGCCAGCAGCTTAGGCGCGTTAGATAACTATGGCTACACCTTC. Protein: CASSLGALDNYGYTF.

This chain connects TRBV10-3 to TRBJ2-2; 9 bases are a match to TRBD1. The CDR3 runs 15 residues. Trimming cost V 6 bases and J 1 base; bases outside gene matches: 3. Germline CDR1 and CDR2: ENHRY and SYGVKD. CDR3 amino acids: CAISRDRVNTGELFF. The CDR3 DNA follows: TGTGCCATCAGCCGGGACAGGGTGAACACCGGGGAGCTGTTTTTT.

Written as DNA, the CDR3 is TGCGCCAGCAGCCAAGAGGGACAGGGGGATCAGCCCCAGCATTTT. Its protein is CASSQEGQGDQPQHF. The V gene is TRBV4-1, the J gene TRBJ1-5, with 11 bases identical to TRBD1. The CDR3 runs 15 residues. The V segment lost 0 bases and the J segment 5 bases; nucleotides outside the gene matches: 0. The germline gives CDR1 MGHRA, CDR2 YSYEKL.

This clone appeared once. The chain joins TRBV5-1 to TRBJ2-7, with D possibly being TRBD1 (6 bases). Trimming shortened V by 4 bases and J by 2 bases, and 25 bases separated the two germline ends. Germline CDR1 and CDR2: SGHRS and YFSETQ. The CDR3 consists of 18 residues. The CDR3 reads CASSLRTATSLSTYEQYF. DNA for the CDR3: TGCGCCAGCAGCCTTCGGACAGCAACCTCCCTGTCAACCTACGAGCAGTACTTC. The full variable domain, completed using reference TRBV5-1 and TRBJ2-7, is KAGVTQTPRYLIKTRGQQVTLSCSPISGHRSVSWYQQTPGQGLQFLFEYFSETQRNKGNFPGRFSGRQFSNSRSEMNVSTLELGDSALYLCASSLRTATSLSTYEQYFGPGTRLTVT.

In its sample, this clone was seen once. The DNA for the CDR3 is TGTGCCAGTAGTATTTCGACAGGGGGCGAGCAGTACGTC. Encoded protein: CASSISTGGEQYV. The chain has TRBV19 and TRBJ2-7, with TRBD1 identical over 9 bases. The CDR3 is 13 residues long. CDR1 and CDR2 (germline): LNHDA, SQIVND (reference sequence). The V segment lost 3 bases and the J segment 6 bases; nucleotides outside the gene matches: 3.

DNA for the CDR3: TGTGCCAGCTCCCAGGATAACACCGGGGAGCTGTTTTTT. Amino acid sequence: CASSQDNTGELFF. V and J are TRBV18 and TRBJ2-2, with D unresolved. CDR1 and CDR2 from the germline V gene are KGHSH and LQKENI. This CDR3 has 13 amino acids. V lost 6 bases to trimming and J lost 2 bases, with 7 bases between them. Combining the CDR3 with reference TRBV18 and TRBJ2-2 gives the whole variable domain NAGVMQNPRHLVRRRGQEARLRCSPMKGHSHVYWYRQLPEEGLKFMVYLQKENIIDESGMPKERFSAEFPKEGPSILRIQQVVRGDSAAYFCASSQDNTGELFFGEGSRLTVL.

V gene TRBV7-2 combines with J gene TRBJ2-2; maybe TRBD1 (6 bases). CDR3 length: 15 residues. Germline V lookup: CDR1 SGHTA, CDR2 FQGNSA. With 1 base removed from V and 1 base from J, the gap between germline ends came to 7 bases. CDR3 coding DNA: TGTGCCAGCAGCTTAGTCAGGGGGAACACCGGGGAGCTGTTTTTT. This codes for CASSLVRGNTGELFF.

The CDR3 DNA reads as TGTGCCAGCAGTTTATTGTTCAGGGCCTACGAGCAGTACTTC. Translated, it gives CASSLLFRAYEQYF. The V gene is TRBV28, the J gene TRBJ2-7; the D gene is possibly TRBD1 (5 bases). Trimming removed 1 base at V and 2 bases at J, with 9 bases between. In germline, CDR1 is MDHEN, CDR2 SYDVKM. The CDR3 runs to 14 residues.

The CDR3 sequence is CASSGILAGVGETQYF. Written as DNA, the CDR3 is TGCGCCAGCAGCGGGATCCTAGCGGGGGTAGGCGAGACCCAGTACTTC. The V gene is TRBV5-1, the J gene TRBJ2-5; 10 bases are shared with TRBD2. V shed 4 bases and J 5 bases; nucleotides not matched to a gene: 11. This CDR3 spans 16 amino acids. The germline gives CDR1 SGHRS, CDR2 YFSETQ.

The gene calls are TRBV2 and TRBJ2-7; 7 nucleotides line up with TRBD2. Germline V gene sequence: CDR1 SNHLY, CDR2 FYNNEI. The length of the CDR3 is 12 residues. Trimming removed 7 bases from V and 6 bases from J; junction bases left unmatched: 6. CDR3 nucleotides: TGTGCCAGCATGAGGACTAGGCTCGAGCAGTACTTC. Translating it yields CASMRTRLEQYF.

The chain joins TRBV9 to TRBJ2-7; 8 positions agree with TRBD1. The length of the CDR3 is 14 residues. Germline CDR1 SGDLS, CDR2 YYNGEE. The V gene end was trimmed by 3 bases and the J gene end by 7 bases; junction bases not matched to a gene: 9. CDR3 nucleotide sequence: TGTGCCAGCAGCGGCCTGACCGGGACAGGTGAGCAGTACTTC. This gives the protein CASSGLTGTGEQYF.

The J gene is TRBJ2-5, the V gene TRBV18, with TRBD1 as a possible D gene (5 bases). Trimming shortened V by 0 bases and J by 2 bases, and 10 bases separated the two germline ends. The CDR3 runs 15 residues. The germline V gene encodes CDR1 KGHSH and CDR2 LQKENI. CDR3 DNA sequence: TGTGCCAGCTCACCACCAGCAGGGCAGCAAGAGACCCAGTACTTC. Its protein is CASSPPAGQQETQYF.

The chain carries TRBV4-3 and TRBJ2-7; 7 bases agree with TRBD1. V lost 4 bases to trimming and J lost 3 bases; unmatched junction nucleotides: 9. This CDR3 contains 15 residues. The germline CDR1 and CDR2 sequences are LGHNA and YSLEER. The CDR3 reads CASSRPGTADYEQYF. In DNA, the CDR3 is TGCGCCAGCAGCCGGCCCGGGACAGCCGACTACGAGCAGTACTTC.

This chain joins TRBV10-3 and TRBJ2-5, with 10 bases that match TRBD1. V was pared by 3 bases and J by 1 base, with 5 bases of the junction left unmatched. Germline V gives CDR1 ENHRY, CDR2 SYGVKD. The CDR3 spans 16 residues. CDR3 protein: CAISEPGTGAQETQYF. For the CDR3, the DNA is TGTGCCATCAGTGAACCAGGGACAGGGGCCCAAGAGACCCAGTACTTC.

The chain has TRBV28 and TRBJ1-2, with 8 nucleotides matching TRBD1. This CDR3 spans 16 amino acids. V gave up 3 bases and J gave up 0 bases; unmatched junction bases: 6. CDR1 and CDR2 from the germline V gene are MDHEN and SYDVKM. CDR3 sequence reads: CASSLTGVLANYGYTF. CDR3 in DNA: TGTGCCAGCAGTTTGACAGGGGTCCTAGCTAACTATGGCTACACCTTC.

V usage is TRBV25-1 and J usage is TRBJ2-7; tentative D call: TRBD2 (6 bases). V shed 2 bases and J shed 0 bases, with 17 bases lying between them. Germline V gene data show CDR1 as MGHDK and CDR2 as SYGVNS. There are 17 residues in the CDR3. CDR3 coding DNA: TGTGCCAGCAGTGAAAATCCGGAGCGGGCCCTCTCCTACGAGCAGTACGTC. Encoded protein: CASSENPERALSYEQYV.

The V call is TRBV2, the J call TRBJ2-2, with 11 bases that match TRBD2. The CDR3 consists of 15 residues. Trimming removed 6 bases from V and 1 base from J; junction bases left unmatched: 1. CDR1 is SNHLY, CDR2 FYNNEI, per germline. The CDR3 reads CASSLAGGNTGELFF. Written as DNA, the CDR3 is TGTGCCAGCAGCCTAGCGGGGGGGAACACCGGGGAGCTGTTTTTT.

This rearrangement joins TRBV30 to TRBJ2-1; D ambiguous. The CDR3 extends over 14 amino acids. Germline V gene lookup returns CDR1 GTSNPN and CDR2 SVGIG (reference sequence). With 1 base removed from V and 1 base from J, the gap between germline ends came to 8 bases. The CDR3 reads CAWSAISSYNEQFF. CDR3 sequence (DNA): TGTGCCTGGAGTGCAATCAGTTCCTACAATGAGCAGTTCTTC.

The rearrangement joins TRBV21-1 to TRBJ1-5; the listed D gene, TRBD1, was not tested against the DNA. TRBV21-1 is given as a pseudogene. This CDR3 has 18 residues. CDR3 sequence (DNA): TGTGCCAGCAGCACCAAAATCGACAGGGCCGGGAGCAATCAGCCCCAGCATTTT. Translating it yields CASSTKIDRAGSNQPQHF.

The J gene is TRBJ1-2, the V gene TRBV7-2; a weak D match, TRBD1 (6 bases). CDR1 is SGHTA, CDR2 FQGNSA, per germline. Between the trimmed V and J ends, which lost 1 base and 4 bases, there was a span of 16 bases. The CDR3 loop spans 16 amino acids. CDR3 DNA: TGTGCCAGCAGCTTAGAAAGTGTTGCAGGGGCCTATGGCTACACCTTC. Amino acids: CASSLESVAGAYGYTF. The full variable domain, rest sourced from reference TRBV7-2 and TRBJ1-2, is GAGVSQSPSNKVTEKGKDVELRCDPISGHTALYWYRQSLGQGLEFLIYFQGNSAPDKSGLPSDRFSAERTGGSVSTLTIQRTQQEDSAVYLCASSLESVAGAYGYTFGSGTRLTVV.

The chain couples TRBV27 to TRBJ2-6; no definite D call. This CDR3 comprises 18 residues. The germline V gene has CDR1 MNHEY and CDR2 SMNVEV (reference sequence). V lost 6 bases and J 0 bases, leaving 18 bases between the germline ends. This CDR3 reads CASRAWWQDGSGANVLTF. In DNA form, the CDR3 reads TGTGCCAGCAGGGCGTGGTGGCAGGATGGCTCTGGGGCCAACGTCCTGACTTTC.

This chain joins TRBV18 and TRBJ1-5, with D perhaps matching TRBD1 (5 bases). CDR1 is KGHSH, CDR2 LQKENI, per germline. The CDR3 is 13 residues long. The V end was cut by 6 bases, the J end by 9 bases, with 15 bases between. In nucleotides, the CDR3 is TGTGCCAGCTCCCCCCCGGGGGAAGGGCCCCAGCATTTT. Encoded protein: CASSPPGEGPQHF.

This chain joins TRBV9 and TRBJ2-3; D ambiguous. The CDR3 spans 15 residues. Germline V gives CDR1 SGDLS, CDR2 YYNGEE. V was shortened by 0 bases and J by 3 bases, with 11 bases between the two germline ends. The CDR3 nucleotides are TGTGCCAGCAGCGTAGTATCCGTCCGTACAGATACGCAGTATTTT. This gives the protein CASSVVSVRTDTQYF.

The chain links TRBV6-1 to TRBJ2-7; a possible D gene is TRBD2 (6 bases). CDR1 and CDR2 from the germline V gene are MNHNS and SASEGT. The CDR3 is made up of 14 amino acids. With 8 bases removed from V and 2 bases from J, the gap between germline ends came to 16 bases. The CDR3 here is CASGLGGQTYEQYF. DNA of the CDR3: TGTGCCAGCGGACTCGGGGGTCAAACCTACGAGCAGTACTTC.

The V gene is TRBV5-1, the J gene TRBJ1-1; no clear D. V was cut by 4 bases and J by 0 bases, with 7 bases left in between. The CDR3 extends over 13 amino acids. Germline V gene sequence: CDR1 SGHRS, CDR2 YFSETQ. CDR3: CASSRSLNTEAFF. Here the CDR3 DNA reads TGCGCCAGCAGCCGTTCGTTGAACACTGAAGCTTTCTTT.

J is TRBJ2-5 and V is TRBV4-3, with 8 bases that match TRBD1. V dropped 1 base and J dropped 5; count of bases not matched to a gene: 6. CDR3 size: 15 residues. Per germline, CDR1 LGHNA and CDR2 YSLEER. CDR3 sequence reads: CASSQGQGRGETQYF. CDR3 DNA: TGCGCCAGCAGCCAAGGACAGGGGAGAGGGGAGACCCAGTACTTC.

The chain uses TRBV7-9 and TRBJ2-1; TRBD1 agrees at 7 bases. With V trimmed by 5 bases and J by 3 bases, 7 bases remained unmatched. The V gene's germline CDR1 is SEHNR and CDR2 FQNEAQ (reference sequence). The CDR3 has 15 residues. CDR3 nucleotides: TGTGCCAGCAGCCTCCGGGACAGAGACTACAATGAGCAGTTCTTC. Its protein product is CASSLRDRDYNEQFF.